This passage covers 3 T cell receptor beta chains from one sample sequenced in a study of blood T cell repertoires in COVID-19. Some clones are missing from TCRdb's copy, which holds only in-frame ones; the method was immunoSEQ multiplex PCR. The repertoire includes nearly 300,000 clones, about nine tenths of them detected once, and 5.5% to 8% sits in the top ten. The sample consisted of peripheral blood. The receptor set was obtained from a woman aged 30 to 39 who had recovered from COVID-19.

The chain carries TRBV19 and TRBJ1-1; D possibly corresponds to TRBD1 (6 bases). Germline CDR1 is LNHDA and CDR2 is SQIVND (reference sequence). V gave up 1 base and J gave up 1 base, with 16 bases separating them. The CDR3 runs to 17 residues. CDR3 bases: TGTGCCAGTAGTATAGTCGGCATCATAGGGGGGAACACTGAAGCTTTCTTT. Protein sequence: CASSIVGIIGGNTEAFF.

The CDR3 spells CASKEQYNDWGYTF. In DNA form, the CDR3 reads TGTGCCAGTAAAGAACAGTATAACGATTGGGGCTACACCTTC. The chain links TRBV19 to TRBJ1-2, with D unresolved. The CDR3 runs to 14 residues. Germline loops: CDR1 LNHDA, CDR2 SQIVND (reference sequence). V was cut by 7 bases and J by 8 bases, with 20 bases left in between.

J is TRBJ2-7 and V is TRBV5-6; D remains unclear. The CDR3 covers 14 residues. V was pared by 2 bases and J by 6 bases, with 15 bases between. Germline V gene lookup returns CDR1 SGHDT and CDR2 YYEEEE. CDR3 in DNA: TGTGCCAGCAGCTTTTCAAATGGAGTAACCGAGCAGTACTTC. It specifies CASSFSNGVTEQYF.